These 22 T cell receptor beta chains were all obtained from the same sample, sequenced in a study of blood T cell repertoires in COVID-19 (dated by TCRdb to the early 2020s). Library method: the immunoSEQ multiplex PCR assay. Drawn from immuneACCESS, this table holds only the in-frame rearrangements with V and J called that TCRdb kept. Clones are partly lost; checked studies trace under half to an unresolved V gene and leave the rest unexplained. The sample data list about 310,000 clones, and 75% to 90% of these were observed just once. Under 2.5% of the sample is in the top ten clones. The material sequenced was PBMCs or T cells enriched from blood (not recorded which). The receptors derive from a man aged 30-40 years who had recovered from COVID-19.

The rearrangement joins TRBV7-2 to TRBJ1-1; D unclear. The V gene lost 2 bases and the J gene lost 5 bases, with 18 bases spanning the gap. The CDR3 has 16 amino acids. The V gene's germline CDR1 is SGHTA and CDR2 FQGNSA. Here the CDR3 DNA reads TGTGCCAGCAGCTTATTTTACAGAACGGGAAGGACTGAAGCTTTCTTT. Translating it yields CASSLFYRTGRTEAFF.

This clone has just one count. This chain connects TRBV7-8 to TRBJ2-2; 11 positions agree with TRBD1. Germline values: CDR1 SGHVS, CDR2 FQNEAQ. This CDR3 region has 15 residues. V was pared by 5 bases and J by 6 bases, with 5 bases of the junction left unmatched. Here the CDR3 reads CASSIPGQGAGELFF. CDR3 DNA sequence: TGTGCCAGCAGCATACCGGGACAGGGGGCCGGGGAGCTGTTTTTT.

The V call is TRBV5-5, the J call TRBJ1-2; D is ambiguous. Germline CDR1 and CDR2: SGHKS and YYEKEE (reference sequence). This CDR3 is built from 15 residues. V was shortened by 3 bases and J by 4 bases, with 16 bases between the two germline ends. The CDR3 DNA reads TGTGCCAGCAGCTCGTTTAGGGAGGGAGGCTATGGCTACACCTTC. Protein sequence: CASSSFREGGYGYTF.

The V gene is TRBV5-4, the J gene TRBJ1-6; D is uncertain. V lost 2 bases, J lost 4 bases, and 10 bases lay in between. The germline V gene has CDR1 SGHNT and CDR2 YYREEE (reference sequence). The length of the CDR3 is 15 residues. CDR3 in amino acids: CASSFRETYNSPLHF. In DNA form, the CDR3 reads TGTGCCAGCAGCTTTCGAGAGACTTATAATTCACCCCTCCACTTT.

The V call is TRBV6-5, the J call TRBJ1-1; tentatively, D is TRBD1 (6 bases). Trimming removed 5 bases at V and 1 base at J, with 14 bases between. Germline values: CDR1 MNHEY, CDR2 SVGAGI. The CDR3 length is 15 residues. The CDR3 DNA follows: TGTGCCAGCAGTACACAGGGAAGGGGGAACACTGAAGCTTTCTTT. This codes for CASSTQGRGNTEAFF.

This chain joins TRBV3-1 (or the pseudogene TRBV3-2) and TRBJ2-1; 9 nucleotides agree with TRBD2. Germline CDR1 LGHDT, CDR2 YNNKEL (reference sequence). V dropped 3 bases and J dropped 3; count of bases not matched to a gene: 3. This CDR3 has 15 residues. CDR3 residues: CASSHPSGVYNEQFF. Written as DNA, the CDR3 is TGTGCCAGCAGCCACCCTAGCGGGGTCTACAATGAGCAGTTCTTC.

For this clone: One end of the junction is discordant with germline, which a read error may explain. V usage is TRBV27 and J usage is TRBJ2-1; D is unclear. This CDR3 has 16 residues. CDR1 is MNHEY, CDR2 SMNVEV, per germline (reference sequence). The CDR3 DNA reads TGTGCCAGCAGTCTATCAATCAGGTCTACTTTAAATGAGCAGTTCTTC. This translates into CASSLSIRSTLNEQFF.

The chain uses TRBV6-5 and TRBJ1-4; D gene unclear. CDR3 length equals 15 residues. CDR1 is MNHEY, CDR2 SVGAGI, per germline. The V gene lost 3 bases and the J gene lost 5 bases, with 13 bases spanning the gap. CDR3 sequence: CASSYTNPGNEKLFF. The CDR3 DNA reads TGTGCCAGCAGTTATACGAACCCGGGAAATGAAAAACTGTTTTTT.

This clone was detected only once. The gene calls are TRBV4-1 and TRBJ2-7; 10 bases map to TRBD1. With V trimmed by 1 base and J by 1 base, 4 bases remained unmatched. The CDR3 runs 16 residues. Looked up from germline, CDR1 is MGHRA and CDR2 is YSYEKL. The CDR3, as DNA: TGCGCCAGCAGCCAAGCGGGACAGGGGCTTTCCTACGAGCAGTACTTC. The encoded protein is CASSQAGQGLSYEQYF.

The chain couples TRBV5-1 to TRBJ1-1; D remains unclear. In germline, CDR1 is SGHRS, CDR2 YFSETQ. V was pared by 6 bases and J by 2 bases, with 17 bases between. This CDR3 has 15 amino acids. CDR3 nucleotides: TGCGCCAGCACTTTGGGAGAACGGGTTAACACTGAAGCTTTCTTT. Protein sequence: CASTLGERVNTEAFF.

V and J are TRBV6-4 and TRBJ2-7; the match to TRBD1 covers 8 bases. V gave up 0 bases and J gave up 0 bases; unmatched junction bases: 22. The CDR3 totals 22 residues. CDR1 MRHNA and CDR2 SNTAGT come from the germline V gene. The CDR3, as DNA: TGTGCCAGCAGTGACTCGAATTATCGTTTACAGGGGGTACCCCGCTACTCCTACGAGCAGTACTTC. It specifies CASSDSNYRLQGVPRYSYEQYF.

The rearrangement links TRBV30 to TRBJ1-5, with no clear D. The CDR3 has 13 residues. Germline CDR1 reads GTSNPN; CDR2 reads SVGIG (reference sequence). Trimming stripped 2 bases from V and 4 bases from J, with 9 bases between. The chain's CDR3 is CAWSMEANQPQHF. The CDR3 coding sequence is TGTGCCTGGAGTATGGAGGCGAATCAGCCCCAGCATTTT.

V gene TRBV19 combines with J gene TRBJ2-1, with D tentatively TRBD2 (6 bases). This CDR3 comprises 15 residues. V shed 6 bases and J shed 0 bases, with 12 bases lying between them. Per the germline V gene, CDR1 is LNHDA and CDR2 is SQIVND (reference sequence). The CDR3 DNA reads as TGTGCCAGTAGAATGCGGGGCAGCTCCTACAATGAGCAGTTCTTC. This sequence encodes CASRMRGSSYNEQFF.

The chain joins TRBV3-1 (or the pseudogene TRBV3-2) to TRBJ2-2; possibly TRBD2 for D (5 bases). Per germline, CDR1 LGHDT and CDR2 YNNKEL (reference sequence). V was trimmed by 2 bases and J by 7 bases, leaving 11 bases between them. This CDR3 has 14 residues. The CDR3 region has the DNA TGTGCCAGCAGCCAACGGGCAGGAGGCGGGGAGCTGTTTTTT. It translates to CASSQRAGGGELFF.

V is TRBV12-3 or TRBV12-4 and J is TRBJ2-1; no clear D gene. This CDR3 has 13 residues. V shed 6 bases and J shed 9 bases, with 15 bases lying between them. This chain's CDR3 is CASSPAFGGEQFF. In DNA form, the CDR3 reads TGTGCCAGCAGCCCAGCATTCGGCGGTGAGCAGTTCTTC.

The chain couples TRBV21-1 to TRBJ1-5; the DNA was not used to check the table's D call, TRBD1. TRBV21-1 is assigned pseudogene status. CDR3 length equals 17 residues. In DNA, the CDR3 is TGTGCCAGCAGCAAAAAATCCGGGACAGTCCCTCCTCAGCCCCAGCATTTT. Translated, it gives CASSKKSGTVPPQPQHF.

This chain links TRBV11-2 with TRBJ2-5, with a possible D match to TRBD2 (7 bases). Trimming cost V 3 bases and J 1 base, with 12 bases left between them. The CDR3 covers 15 residues. Germline values: CDR1 SGHAT, CDR2 FQNNGV. CDR3 sequence: CASSLGGPIQETQYF. The CDR3 DNA reads TGTGCCAGCAGCTTGGGGGGGCCGATCCAAGAGACCCAGTACTTC.

A single count supports this clone. The chain is built from TRBV9 and TRBJ1-3; D remains unclear. Germline loops: CDR1 SGDLS, CDR2 YYNGEE. The CDR3 is 14 residues long. The germline V and J ends were trimmed by 3 bases and 3 bases, with 10 bases remaining between them. In DNA, the CDR3 is TGTGCCAGCAGCGCCTCTAGACTTGGAAACACCATATATTTT. Amino acids: CASSASRLGNTIYF.

This clone was seen only once. The chain has TRBV30 and TRBJ1-3; unclear D gene. V was shortened by 4 bases and J by 1 base, with 8 bases between the two germline ends. The CDR3 sequence is 13 residues long. The germline gives CDR1 GTSNPN, CDR2 SVGIG (reference sequence). The CDR3 bases are TGTGCCTGGAAGAGGTTATCTGGAAACACCATATATTTT. As protein: CAWKRLSGNTIYF. The full variable domain, its missing parts supplied by reference TRBV30 and TRBJ1-3, is SQTIHQWPATLVQPVGSPLSLECTVEGTSNPNLYWYRQAAGRGLQLLFYSVGIGQISSEVPQNLSASRPQDRQFILSSKKLLLSDSGFYLCAWKRLSGNTIYFGEGSWLTVV.

The V call is TRBV11-2, the J call TRBJ1-2; D gene uncertain. Looked up from germline, CDR1 is SGHAT and CDR2 is FQNNGV. This CDR3 has 13 residues. V lost 2 bases and J 8 bases, leaving 12 bases between the germline ends. The CDR3 is CASSLQAGLGYTF. CDR3 nucleotides: TGTGCCAGCAGCTTACAGGCCGGCCTCGGCTACACCTTC.

V is TRBV24-1 and J is TRBJ2-3; D is perhaps TRBD1 (5 bases). CDR1 and CDR2 (germline): KGHDR, SFDVKD. The CDR3 has 15 amino acids. V was clipped by 3 bases and J by 1 base, with 10 bases between them. This chain's CDR3 is CATSDHSTGTDTQYF. The DNA for the CDR3 is TGTGCCACCAGTGATCACTCGACAGGCACAGATACGCAGTATTTT.

Comments on this clone: This sample also contains other DNA sequences that code for the same CDR3. V gene TRBV19 combines with J gene TRBJ1-1; the D is unclear. This CDR3 is built from 14 residues. Germline V CDR1 and CDR2: LNHDA, SQIVND (reference sequence). V lost 0 bases, J lost 2 bases, and 7 bases lay in between. In nucleotides, the CDR3 is TGTGCCAGTAGTATAGAGGCAGGAAACACTGAAGCTTTCTTT. The encoded protein is CASSIEAGNTEAFF. Looking up the rest from reference TRBV19 and TRBJ1-1 gives the full variable domain: DGGITQSPKYLFRKEGQNVTLSCEQNLNHDAMYWYRQDPGQGLRLIYYSQIVNDFQKGDIAEGYSVSREKKESFPLTVTSAQKNPTAFYLCASSIEAGNTEAFFGQGTRLTVV.